These 22 T cell receptor beta chains were sequenced from one sample in a study of vaccination and CD4 T cells after COVID-19. These receptors have no identified antigens. Cultured CD4+ T cells had their DNA profiled by the Oncomine TCR Beta short-read assay. TCRdb re-analysed the PCR reads in MiXCR, keeping a single row per CDR3 protein. The sample has around 15,000 distinct CDR3 sequences; about two fifths are singletons. The treatment denotes: roughly 10-day PBMC culture with coronavirus spike peptide pools or control peptides (ViraFEST assay). Here the sequenced sample was CD4+ T cells from blood, cultured in vitro, taken after SARS-CoV-2 vaccination. The receptor set was obtained from a human donor who had recovered from COVID-19.

This chain links TRBV7-2 with TRBJ1-1, with a possible D match to TRBD1 (5 bases). This CDR3 is built from 12 residues. V dropped 6 bases and J dropped 7 bases, with 12 bases sitting between them. In germline, CDR1 is SGHTA, CDR2 FQGNSA. In nucleotides, the CDR3 is TGTGCCAGCAGTACTGACAGCTTTGAAGCTTTCTTT. It translates to CASSTDSFEAFF. The variable domain in full, completed from reference TRBV7-2 and TRBJ1-1, reads GAGVSQSPSNKVTEKGKDVELRCDPISGHTALYWYRQSLGQGLEFLIYFQGNSAPDKSGLPSDRFSAERTGGSVSTLTIQRTQQEDSAVYLCASSTDSFEAFFGQGTRLTVV.

This chain uses TRBV12-3 or TRBV12-4 with TRBJ2-5; D gene unclear. V was pared by 3 bases and J by 3 bases, with 5 bases between. The CDR3 runs 12 residues. The CDR3 here is CASSLTKETQYF. CDR3 nucleotides: TGTGCCAGCAGTTTGACAAAAGAGACCCAGTACTTC.

This chain connects TRBV20-1 to TRBJ1-2; TRBD1 agrees at 7 bases. The CDR3 length is 17 residues. The germline V gene encodes CDR1 DFQATT and CDR2 SNEGSKA (reference sequence). The junction had 10 bases not matched to a gene; V was cut back by 0 bases and J by 0 bases. The CDR3 nucleotides read TGCAGTGCTAGAGAAATGCGGGGACAGCAAGCTAACTATGGCTACACCTTC. Its protein is CSAREMRGQQANYGYTF.

The sample holds a few counts of this clonotype. This sequence joins TRBV10-1 and TRBJ2-2; 7 bases fit TRBD1. CDR3 length: 16 amino acids. After removal of 0 bases from V and 5 bases from J, the junction contained 6 bases not matched to a gene. CDR1 is WNHNN and CDR2 is SYGVQD in the germline V gene (reference sequence). The CDR3 coding sequence is TGCGCCAGCAGTGAGTCGATCACAGGGGTAACCGGGGAGCTGTTTTTT. Translation gives CASSESITGVTGELFF.

This chain connects TRBV6-2 or TRBV6-3 to TRBJ2-7; 7 bases fit TRBD2. J gave up 4 bases and V 2 bases, and 8 bases lay outside the gene matches. CDR1 MNHEY and CDR2 SVGEGT come from the germline V gene. This CDR3 is built from 15 residues. The CDR3 DNA is TGTGCCAGCAGTTACGGCGGGAGTGTTATGTACGAGCAGTACTTC. Its protein product is CASSYGGSVMYEQYF.

This clonotype was counted only a few times. This sequence joins TRBV27 and TRBJ2-7; TRBD1 is a possible D gene (6 bases). Trimming pared 9 bases from V and 3 bases from J, leaving 18 bases between. Germline CDR1 reads MNHEY; CDR2 reads SMNVEV (reference sequence). The CDR3 totals 14 residues. CDR3 coding DNA: TGTGCCAGTACCAGGGCAGGGGCCGTCTACGAGCAGTACTTC. Protein product: CASTRAGAVYEQYF.

This clonotype has just a few counts. V is TRBV19 and J is TRBJ2-3, with TRBD1 matching 7 bases. CDR1 and CDR2 (germline): LNHDA, SQIVND (reference sequence). V was clipped by 5 bases and J by 1 base; unmatched bases: 3. This CDR3 is built from 14 residues. CDR3: CASSLRGRTDTQYF. Written as DNA, the CDR3 is TGTGCCAGTAGTTTAAGGGGGCGCACAGATACGCAGTATTTT.

This clonotype was seen a few times. CDR3 residues: CASSGSGQGIPEAFF. The CDR3 nucleotides read TGCGCCAGCAGTGGTTCGGGACAGGGTATCCCTGAAGCTTTCTTT. This chain uses TRBV10-1 with TRBJ1-1, with TRBD1 matching 9 bases. V lost 4 bases and J lost 6; bases outside the gene matches: 9. This CDR3 has 15 amino acids. Germline V lookup: CDR1 WNHNN, CDR2 SYGVQD (reference sequence).

This clonotype was detected only a few times. The chain combines TRBV11-1 with TRBJ2-5; D gene unclear. The germline V gene has CDR1 SGHAT and CDR2 FQDESV (reference sequence). The V end lost 1 base, the J end lost 2 bases, and 8 bases lay between the germline ends. This CDR3 is 14 amino acids long. In DNA, the CDR3 is TGTGCCAGCAGCTTAGGTGGGAAACAAGAGACCCAGTACTTC. Amino acids: CASSLGGKQETQYF.

The table lists this clonotype with a count of one. The chain employs TRBV20-1 and TRBJ2-1, with 8 bases lining up with TRBD2. The CDR3 is 15 amino acids. In germline, CDR1 is DFQATT, CDR2 SNEGSKA (reference sequence). Trimming cost V 1 base and J 3 bases; bases outside gene matches: 5. The CDR3 is CSARVFSGSYNEQFF. As DNA, the CDR3 is TGCAGTGCTAGAGTTTTCAGCGGGAGCTACAATGAGCAGTTCTTC.

The V gene is TRBV20-1, the J gene TRBJ1-4; D might be TRBD1 (6 bases). Deletions cut 2 bases from V and 8 bases from J, with 15 bases between. The CDR3 runs 14 residues. CDR1 and CDR2 (germline): DFQATT, SNEGSKA (reference sequence). This CDR3 is CSARRGQGVEKLFF. The CDR3 DNA reads as TGCAGTGCTAGAAGGGGACAAGGGGTAGAAAAACTGTTTTTT.

The chain recombines TRBV28 with TRBJ2-5; 11 positions agree with TRBD1. V trimming: 5 bases; J trimming: 3 bases; junction bases outside the gene matches: 5. This CDR3 contains 15 residues. CDR1 is MDHEN, CDR2 SYDVKM, per germline. The CDR3 reads CASSPGQGVKETQYF. CDR3 sequence (DNA): TGTGCCAGCAGTCCGGGACAGGGGGTAAAAGAGACCCAGTACTTC.

The chain links TRBV20-1 to TRBJ2-1; D may correspond to TRBD1 or TRBD2 (5 bases each). CDR1 and CDR2 from the germline V gene are DFQATT and SNEGSKA (reference sequence). CDR3 size: 14 residues. Trimming took 0 bases from V and 4 from J, leaving 10 bases between them. CDR3 sequence reads: CSAREGTRYNEQFF. The CDR3 DNA reads TGCAGTGCTAGAGAGGGGACCAGATACAATGAGCAGTTCTTC.

The CDR3 is CASSPDPRVAYNSPLHF. The CDR3 nucleotides read TGTGCCAGCAGCCCTGACCCAAGGGTCGCCTATAATTCACCCCTCCACTTT. This chain links TRBV7-9 with TRBJ1-6; no definite D call. There are 17 residues in the CDR3. The germline gives CDR1 SEHNR, CDR2 FQNEAQ (reference sequence). V lost 5 bases and J 2 bases, leaving 16 bases between the germline ends.

This chain connects TRBV20-1 to TRBJ1-2; 7 nucleotides match TRBD1. Germline V gene sequence: CDR1 DFQATT, CDR2 SNEGSKA (reference sequence). J was trimmed by 3 bases and V by 3 bases; bases with no gene match: 7. CDR3 length: 14 residues. CDR3 nucleotides: TGCAGTGCTAGCGCACAGGGGTATGACTATGGCTACACCTTC. It yields the protein CSASAQGYDYGYTF.

The V gene is TRBV2, the J gene TRBJ2-7; 8 nucleotides match TRBD1. Germline CDR1 and CDR2: SNHLY and FYNNEI. V trimming: 5 bases; J trimming: 6 bases; junction bases outside the gene matches: 12. CDR3 size: 15 residues. In DNA, the CDR3 is TGTGCCAGCAGTAGAACCGGGACAGGAACTATCGAGCAGTACTTC. As protein: CASSRTGTGTIEQYF. Filled out from reference TRBV2 and TRBJ2-7, the complete variable domain reads EPEVTQTPSHQVTQMGQEVILRCVPISNHLYFYWYRQILGQKVEFLVSFYNNEISEKSEIFDDQFSVERPDGSNFTLKIRSTKLEDSAMYFCASSRTGTGTIEQYFGPGTRLTVT.

V usage is TRBV30 and J usage is TRBJ2-5; either TRBD1 or TRBD2 may fit D (5 bases each). CDR3 size: 14 residues. In germline, CDR1 is GTSNPN, CDR2 SVGIG (reference sequence). Trimming stripped 5 bases from V and 5 bases from J, with 18 bases between. The CDR3 spells CAWSRDGGGETQYF. CDR3 in DNA: TGTGCCTGGTCTCGGGACGGCGGCGGGGAGACCCAGTACTTC.

The chain recombines TRBV7-2 with TRBJ2-3, with TRBD2 identical over 11 bases. The germline V gene encodes CDR1 SGHTA and CDR2 FQGNSA. The CDR3 consists of 16 residues. Unmatched junction bases numbered 6, after V lost 5 bases and J lost 2 bases. CDR3 coding DNA: TGTGCCAGCAGCACCCTTAGCGGGAGGGTCACAGATACGCAGTATTTT. Its translation: CASSTLSGRVTDTQYF. Full variable domain (outside the CDR3, taken from reference TRBV7-2 and TRBJ2-3): GAGVSQSPSNKVTEKGKDVELRCDPISGHTALYWYRQSLGQGLEFLIYFQGNSAPDKSGLPSDRFSAERTGGSVSTLTIQRTQQEDSAVYLCASSTLSGRVTDTQYFGPGTRLTVL.

The rearrangement links TRBV5-4 to TRBJ2-7, with 8 bases that match TRBD2. The V segment lost 4 bases and the J segment 2 bases; nucleotides outside the gene matches: 8. This CDR3 contains 15 residues. Germline V gives CDR1 SGHNT, CDR2 YYREEE (reference sequence). The DNA for the CDR3 is TGTGCCAGCAGCAACCTACTAGCGGATCCCTACGAGCAGTACTTC. Amino acids: CASSNLLADPYEQYF.

The rearrangement links TRBV19 to TRBJ2-1; D possibly uses TRBD1 or TRBD2 (5 bases each). Germline V gene data show CDR1 as LNHDA and CDR2 as SQIVND (reference sequence). The CDR3 spans 16 residues. Deletions cut 3 bases from V and 10 bases from J, with 22 bases between. The chain's CDR3 is CASSMNRDAPSGEQFF. In DNA form, the CDR3 reads TGTGCCAGTAGTATGAACCGGGACGCGCCCAGCGGAGAGCAGTTCTTC. Drawing the rest from reference TRBV19 and TRBJ2-1, the complete variable domain is DGGITQSPKYLFRKEGQNVTLSCEQNLNHDAMYWYRQDPGQGLRLIYYSQIVNDFQKGDIAEGYSVSREKKESFPLTVTSAQKNPTAFYLCASSMNRDAPSGEQFFGPGTRLTVL.

The rearrangement joins TRBV29-1 to TRBJ2-7; D is uncertain. CDR3 length: 12 amino acids. The germline V gene has CDR1 SQVTM and CDR2 ANQGSEA. The V end was cut by 1 base, the J end by 2 bases, with 6 bases between. The CDR3: CSVEGQTYEQYF. The CDR3 DNA follows: TGCAGCGTTGAAGGGCAGACCTACGAGCAGTACTTC.

This clonotype is categorized as large (0.1 to 1%). V gene TRBV7-8 combines with J gene TRBJ1-2; D unresolved. Germline loops: CDR1 SGHVS, CDR2 FQNEAQ. CDR3 length: 14 amino acids. The V end was cut by 1 base, the J end by 3 bases, with 9 bases between. CDR3 DNA: TGTGCCAGCAGCTTAGACGGAGGTGACTATGGCTACACCTTC. Translation gives CASSLDGGDYGYTF. Filled out from reference TRBV7-8 and TRBJ1-2, the complete variable domain reads GAGVSQSPRYKVAKRGQDVALRCDPISGHVSLFWYQQALGQGPEFLTYFQNEAQLDKSGLPSDRFFAERPEGSVSTLKIQRTQQEDSAVYLCASSLDGGDYGYTFGSGTRLTVV.